This TCR beta chain was captured in a study of cytomegalovirus exposure and HLA in healthy donors. Study observations and caveats: Researchers counted 164 TCR beta chains as cytomegalovirus-associated.

The table came from immunoSEQ multiplex PCR; TCRdb's copy has only in-frame clones and leaves some out. This sample has some 180,000 clones, with approximately 89% found just once. V gave up 4 bases and J gave up 4 bases; unmatched junction bases: 5. CDR3 length: 15 amino acids. The germline V gene has CDR1 ENHRY and CDR2 SYGVKD. Points on this clone: Its cognate antigen is unknown.

This rearrangement joins TRBV10-3 to TRBJ1-2; 11 bases match TRBD1. Sequencing was carried out using PBMCs. The sequence was collected from a man aged 25-40 years in good health and CMV-seropositive. The CDR3 region has the DNA TGTGCCATCAGTGCAGGACAGGGGGCTTCCTATGGCTACACCTTC. The encoded protein is CAISAGQGASYGYTF.